The clone carrying this T cell receptor beta chain was recorded only once. Its antigen is unknown. This specimen belongs to a study of blood T cells in healthy people across ages. Study-wide results and caveats: A roughly linear age-dependent decrease characterized TCR beta diversity per million T cells.

Germline V gene lookup returns CDR1 SSHAT and CDR2 FNYEAQ (reference sequence). The V and J ends lost 6 bases and 6 bases, in that order; junction bases with no gene match: 7. The CDR3 covers 16 residues. Primers used in a second PCR of about 6 to 12 cycles were a sample-barcoded 5' primer and a J-beta primer mix. TCRdb passed the 5' RACE reads through MiXCR, listing each CDR3 protein once. Found here are about 1.4 million distinct CDR3 sequences, 59% of them singletons; the top ten hold 6.7%. Material: blood. This chain links TRBV7-7 with TRBJ2-1; 14 nucleotides match TRBD2. This TCR derives from a man between 18 and 29 years old in good health. The CDR3 here is CASSRGTSGSINEQFF. The CDR3 DNA follows: TGTGCCAGCAGTCGAGGGACTAGCGGGAGCATCAATGAGCAGTTCTTC.